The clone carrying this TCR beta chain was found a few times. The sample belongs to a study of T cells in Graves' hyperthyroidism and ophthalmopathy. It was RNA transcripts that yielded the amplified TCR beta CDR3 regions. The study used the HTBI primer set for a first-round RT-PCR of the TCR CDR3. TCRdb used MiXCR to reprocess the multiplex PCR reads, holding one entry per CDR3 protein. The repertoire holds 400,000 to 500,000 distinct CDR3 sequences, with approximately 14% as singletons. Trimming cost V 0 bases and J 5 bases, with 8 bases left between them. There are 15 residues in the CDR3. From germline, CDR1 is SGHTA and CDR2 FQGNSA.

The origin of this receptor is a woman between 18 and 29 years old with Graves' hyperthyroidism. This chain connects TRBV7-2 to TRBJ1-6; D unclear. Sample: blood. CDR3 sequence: CASSLAMQNNSPLHF. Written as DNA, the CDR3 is TGTGCCAGCAGCTTAGCGATGCAGAATAATTCACCCCTCCACTTT.